The source of this T cell receptor beta chain is a study of T-cell memory formation after mild COVID-19. Overall study results and limits: Balance between CD4 and CD8 was seen in clones contracting day 15 to 85, and a CD4+ lean was seen in later expanders. CD4+ clones that contracted lay mainly in CM and EM; CD8+ ones lay in EMRA.

Trimming cost V 3 bases and J 2 bases, with 3 bases left between them. Germline CDR1 MDHEN, CDR2 SYDVKM. The CDR3 has 12 residues. To note about this clonotype: Its target is not known.

TCR alpha and TCR beta cDNA libraries carrying sample barcodes and UMIs came from 5'RACE with constant-segment primers. One entry per CDR3 protein results from TCRdb running MiXCR on the 5' RACE reads. Among 90,000 to 120,000 distinct CDR3 sequences listed, approximately 15% were seen once. The TCR sequence derives from a man aged 18 to 30 who had mild COVID-19 (a few samples of this study predate the infection). Cell type and time point are not known. The chain has TRBV28 and TRBJ2-3; D not certain. Sequenced: PBMCs or a T cell subset sorted from them (not recorded which). The CDR3 spells CASSFITDTQYF. The CDR3 nucleotides are TGTGCCAGCAGTTTTATCACAGATACGCAGTATTTT.